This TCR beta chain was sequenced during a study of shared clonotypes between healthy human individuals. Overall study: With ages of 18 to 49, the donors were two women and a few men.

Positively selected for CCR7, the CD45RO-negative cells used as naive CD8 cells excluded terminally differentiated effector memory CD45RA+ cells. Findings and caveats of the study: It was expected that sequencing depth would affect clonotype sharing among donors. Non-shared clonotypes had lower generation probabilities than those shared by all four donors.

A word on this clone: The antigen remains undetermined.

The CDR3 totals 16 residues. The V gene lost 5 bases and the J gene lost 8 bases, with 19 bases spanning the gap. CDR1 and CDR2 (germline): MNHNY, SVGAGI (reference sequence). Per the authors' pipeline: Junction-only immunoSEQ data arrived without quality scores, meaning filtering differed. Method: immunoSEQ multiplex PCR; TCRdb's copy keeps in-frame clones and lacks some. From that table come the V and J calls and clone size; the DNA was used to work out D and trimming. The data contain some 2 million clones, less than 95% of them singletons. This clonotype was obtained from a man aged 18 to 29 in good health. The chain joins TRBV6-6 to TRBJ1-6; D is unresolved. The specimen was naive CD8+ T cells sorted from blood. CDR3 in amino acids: CASSQGPGRYDSPLHF. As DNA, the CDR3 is TGTGCCAGCAGTCAAGGGCCCGGACGGTATGATTCACCCCTCCACTTT.